This T cell receptor (beta chain) was recorded in a study of T cells in Graves' hyperthyroidism and ophthalmopathy. General observations from the study: Most clonotypes expanded in thyroid above 0.001 were likewise present in blood. The authors' 13 V-J model separated ophthalmopathy from stable hyperthyroidism. A median around 6.8 months before onset, the model predicted ophthalmopathy.

RNA transcripts served as the template for amplifying TCR beta CDR3 regions. A first-round RT-PCR of the TCR CDR3 used the HTBI primer set. From the multiplex PCR reads, TCRdb called clonotypes with MiXCR, one entry per CDR3 protein. Among roughly 510,000 distinct CDR3 sequences listed, about 46% were seen once. This CDR3 is 14 amino acids long. V lost 0 bases and J lost 7, with 12 bases in between. Germline assignment: CDR1 SGHTA and CDR2 FQGNSA. Uncontrolled infections, other autoimmune diseases, pregnancy or lactation led to exclusion of patients. Regarding this clonotype: Its antigen is unidentified.

The sequenced sample was peripheral blood or thyroid tissue (not recorded which). This receptor was taken from an adult woman with Graves' disease, either hyperthyroidism or ophthalmopathy (not recorded which). The V and J genes are TRBV7-2 and TRBJ1-1, with a weak D call TRBD1 (6 bases). The CDR3 nucleotides are TGTGCCAGCAGCTTAGCAACAGGGTTGGGTGAAGCTTTCTTT. Amino acids: CASSLATGLGEAFF.